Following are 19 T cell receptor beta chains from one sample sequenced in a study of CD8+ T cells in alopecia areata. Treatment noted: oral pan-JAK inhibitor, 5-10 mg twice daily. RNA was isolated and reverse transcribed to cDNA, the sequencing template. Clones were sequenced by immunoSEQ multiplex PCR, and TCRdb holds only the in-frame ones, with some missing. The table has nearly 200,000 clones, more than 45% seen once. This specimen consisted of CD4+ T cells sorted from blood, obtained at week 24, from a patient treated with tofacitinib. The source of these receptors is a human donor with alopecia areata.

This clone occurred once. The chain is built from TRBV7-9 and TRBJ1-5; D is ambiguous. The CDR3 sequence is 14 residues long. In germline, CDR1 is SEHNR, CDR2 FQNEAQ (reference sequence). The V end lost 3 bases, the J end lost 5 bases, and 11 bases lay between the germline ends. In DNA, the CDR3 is TGTGCCAGCAGCTTCGAAGTAATCCATCAGCCCCAGCATTTT. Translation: CASSFEVIHQPQHF.

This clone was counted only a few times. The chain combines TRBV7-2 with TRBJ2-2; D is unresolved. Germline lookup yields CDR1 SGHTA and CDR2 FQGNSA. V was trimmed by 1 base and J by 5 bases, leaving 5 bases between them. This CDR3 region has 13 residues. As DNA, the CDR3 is TGTGCCAGCAGCTTAGTCTCAACCGGGGAGCTGTTTTTT. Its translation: CASSLVSTGELFF.

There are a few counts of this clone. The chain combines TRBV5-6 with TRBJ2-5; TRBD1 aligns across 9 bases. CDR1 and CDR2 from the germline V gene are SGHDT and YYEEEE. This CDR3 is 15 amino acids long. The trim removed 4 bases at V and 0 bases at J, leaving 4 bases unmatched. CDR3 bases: TGTGCCAGCAGCATCGGGACAGGGCACCAAGAGACCCAGTACTTC. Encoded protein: CASSIGTGHQETQYF. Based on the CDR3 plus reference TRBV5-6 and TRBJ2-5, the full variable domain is DAGVTQSPTHLIKTRGQQVTLRCSPKSGHDTVSWYQQALGQGPQFIFQYYEEEERQRGNFPDRFSGHQFPNYSSELNVNALLLGDSALYLCASSIGTGHQETQYFGPGTRLLVL.

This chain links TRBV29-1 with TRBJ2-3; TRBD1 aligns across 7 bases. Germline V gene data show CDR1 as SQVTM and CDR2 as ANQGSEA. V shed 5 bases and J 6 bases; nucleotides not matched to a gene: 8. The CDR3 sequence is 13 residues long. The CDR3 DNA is TGCAGCGTTCAGGGACAGTCACCGGATACGCAGTATTTT. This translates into CSVQGQSPDTQYF.

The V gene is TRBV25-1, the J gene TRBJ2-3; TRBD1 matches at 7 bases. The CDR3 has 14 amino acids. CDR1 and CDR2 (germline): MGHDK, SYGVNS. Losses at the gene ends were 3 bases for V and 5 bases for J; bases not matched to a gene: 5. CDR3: CASSDPTGEDTQYF. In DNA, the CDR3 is TGTGCCAGCAGTGATCCTACAGGGGAAGATACGCAGTATTTT.

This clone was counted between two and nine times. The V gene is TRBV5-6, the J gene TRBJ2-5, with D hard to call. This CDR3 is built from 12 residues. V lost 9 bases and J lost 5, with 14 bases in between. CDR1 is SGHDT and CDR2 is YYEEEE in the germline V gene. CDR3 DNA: TGTGCCACCTCTTGGGCAGGCGAGACCCAGTACTTC. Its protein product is CATSWAGETQYF. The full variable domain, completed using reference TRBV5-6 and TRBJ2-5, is DAGVTQSPTHLIKTRGQQVTLRCSPKSGHDTVSWYQQALGQGPQFIFQYYEEEERQRGNFPDRFSGHQFPNYSSELNVNALLLGDSALYLCATSWAGETQYFGPGTRLLVL.

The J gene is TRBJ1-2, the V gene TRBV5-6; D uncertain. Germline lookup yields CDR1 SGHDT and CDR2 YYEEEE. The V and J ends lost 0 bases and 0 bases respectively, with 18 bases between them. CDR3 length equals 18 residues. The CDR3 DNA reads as TGTGCCAGCAGCTTGGATCTAGACGGTGGGATTACTAACTATGGCTACACCTTC. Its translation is CASSLDLDGGITNYGYTF.

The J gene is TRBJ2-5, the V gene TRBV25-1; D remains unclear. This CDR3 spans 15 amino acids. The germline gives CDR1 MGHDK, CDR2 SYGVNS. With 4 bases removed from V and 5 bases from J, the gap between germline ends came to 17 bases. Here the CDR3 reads CASSVALFRQETQYF. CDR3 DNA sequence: TGTGCCAGCAGTGTAGCCCTTTTTCGCCAGGAGACCCAGTACTTC.

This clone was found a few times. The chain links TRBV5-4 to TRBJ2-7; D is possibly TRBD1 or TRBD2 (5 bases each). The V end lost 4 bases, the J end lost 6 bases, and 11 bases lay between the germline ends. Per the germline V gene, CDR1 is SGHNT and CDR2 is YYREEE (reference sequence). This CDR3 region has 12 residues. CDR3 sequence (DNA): TGTGCCAGCAGCCAAAATGGGGGCGAGCAGTACTTC. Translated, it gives CASSQNGGEQYF.

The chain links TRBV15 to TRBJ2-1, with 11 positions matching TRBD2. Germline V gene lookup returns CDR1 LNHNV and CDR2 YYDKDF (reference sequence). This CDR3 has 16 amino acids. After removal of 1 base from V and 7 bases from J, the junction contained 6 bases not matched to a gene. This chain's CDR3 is CATSRASLAGGNEQFF. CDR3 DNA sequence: TGTGCCACCAGCAGAGCTTCGCTAGCGGGGGGTAATGAGCAGTTCTTC.

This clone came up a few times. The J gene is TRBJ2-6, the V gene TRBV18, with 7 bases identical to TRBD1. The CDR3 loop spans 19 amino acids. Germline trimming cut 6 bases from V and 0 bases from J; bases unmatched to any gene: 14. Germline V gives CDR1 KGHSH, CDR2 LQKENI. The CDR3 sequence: CASSPQGVGFLSGANVLTF. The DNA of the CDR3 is TGTGCCAGCTCCCCCCAGGGGGTAGGATTCCTCTCTGGGGCCAACGTCCTGACTTTC.

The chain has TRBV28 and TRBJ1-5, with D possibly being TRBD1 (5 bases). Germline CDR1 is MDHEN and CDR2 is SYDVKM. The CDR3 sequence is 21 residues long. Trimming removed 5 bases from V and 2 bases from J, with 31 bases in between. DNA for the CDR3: TGTGCCAGCAGTCCCACTCGTGGGGGGGGAAGAGCCTCCTTACGCAATCAGCCCCAGCATTTT. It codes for CASSPTRGGGRASLRNQPQHF.

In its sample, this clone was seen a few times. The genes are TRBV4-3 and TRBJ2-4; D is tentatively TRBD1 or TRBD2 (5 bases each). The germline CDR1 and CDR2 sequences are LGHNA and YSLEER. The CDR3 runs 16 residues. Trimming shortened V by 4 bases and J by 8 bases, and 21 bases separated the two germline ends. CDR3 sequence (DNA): TGCGCCAGCAGCCGGGAGACTGGGGGTCCCAGGGACATTCAGTACTTC. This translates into CASSRETGGPRDIQYF.

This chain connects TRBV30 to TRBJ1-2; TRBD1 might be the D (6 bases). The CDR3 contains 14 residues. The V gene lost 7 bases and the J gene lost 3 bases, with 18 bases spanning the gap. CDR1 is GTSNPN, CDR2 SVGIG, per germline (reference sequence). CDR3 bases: TGTGCCTTTAAAGCGGGCAGGGGACACTATGGCTACACCTTC. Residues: CAFKAGRGHYGYTF.

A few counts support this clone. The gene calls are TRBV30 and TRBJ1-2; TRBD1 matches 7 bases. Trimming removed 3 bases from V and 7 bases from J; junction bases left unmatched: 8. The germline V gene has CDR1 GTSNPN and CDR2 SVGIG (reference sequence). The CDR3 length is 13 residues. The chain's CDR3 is CAWSRTGISGYTF. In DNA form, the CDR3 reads TGTGCCTGGAGCCGGACAGGCATTAGTGGCTACACCTTC.

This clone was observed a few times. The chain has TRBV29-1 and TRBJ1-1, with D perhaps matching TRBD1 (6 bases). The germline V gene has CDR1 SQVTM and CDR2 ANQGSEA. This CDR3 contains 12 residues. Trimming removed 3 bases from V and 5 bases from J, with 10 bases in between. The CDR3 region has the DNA TGCAGCGTTGATGGGGGGCGGACTGAAGCTTTCTTT. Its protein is CSVDGGRTEAFF.

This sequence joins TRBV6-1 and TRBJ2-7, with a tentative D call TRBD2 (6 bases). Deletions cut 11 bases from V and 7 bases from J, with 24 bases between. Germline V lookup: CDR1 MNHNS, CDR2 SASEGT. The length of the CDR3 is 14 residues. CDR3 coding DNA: TGTGCCGGCAATCGGGACCCCGAGGGGAGGGAGCAGTACTTC. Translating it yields CAGNRDPEGREQYF.

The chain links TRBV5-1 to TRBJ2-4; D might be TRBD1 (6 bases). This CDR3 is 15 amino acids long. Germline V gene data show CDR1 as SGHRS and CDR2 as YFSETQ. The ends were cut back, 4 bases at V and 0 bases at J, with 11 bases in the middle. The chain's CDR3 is CASSPQQGAKNIQYF. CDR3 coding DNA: TGCGCCAGCAGCCCCCAACAGGGAGCCAAAAACATTCAGTACTTC.

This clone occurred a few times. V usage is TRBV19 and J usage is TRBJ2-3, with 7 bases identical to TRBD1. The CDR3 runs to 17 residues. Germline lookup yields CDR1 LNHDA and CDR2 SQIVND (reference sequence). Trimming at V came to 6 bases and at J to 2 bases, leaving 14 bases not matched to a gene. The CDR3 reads CASRTRDSRYTTDTQYF. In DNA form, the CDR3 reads TGTGCCAGTAGAACTCGGGACAGCAGATACACCACAGATACGCAGTATTTT.